The present TCR beta chain was sequenced within a study of T cell clonotyping in hematopoietic cell transplantation. Study results and caveats: After transplant, recipient diversity fell while pathologically expanded clonotypes grew through day 180.

TCRdb's copy holds only in-frame clones and misses some; the assay was immunoSEQ multiplex PCR. The sample records approximately 8,000 clones, approximately 94% being singletons. Trimming took 5 bases from V and 3 from J, leaving 8 bases between them. The V gene's germline CDR1 is GTSNPN and CDR2 SVGIG (reference sequence). This CDR3 region has 12 residues. For this clone: Its antigen remains unidentified.

Recipients were bled about 28 days pretransplant and at posttransplant days 30, 100, 180. The sample here was PBMCs, taken 180 days after allogeneic stem cell transplant. The source of this sequence is a female patient in her forties or fifties who had an allogeneic stem cell transplant from an unrelated donor, so the T cells may come from the graft donor. Some clones in this sample may be carry-over from other donors' samples. The rearrangement joins TRBV30 to TRBJ1-5; D is ambiguous. The CDR3, as DNA: TGTGCCTGGGGACGGTACAATCAGCCCCAGCATTTT. Its protein is CAWGRYNQPQHF.